This TCR beta chain was identified in a study of cytomegalovirus exposure and HLA in healthy donors. Study-level background: The 110 or so validation repertoires used the same platform as the 650 to 850 first-cohort repertoires, a later analysis reported. Study-level results: Confirmation in vitro established that a few CMV-associated chains were specific for CMV antigens. Clusters of TCRs from the first cohort tended to co-occur in the roughly 120 validation repertoires (as a later analysis found).

Some clones are missing from TCRdb's copy, which holds only in-frame ones; the method was immunoSEQ multiplex PCR. The sample contains around 70,000 clones, approximately 94% of which appear only once. Notes on this clone: What it recognizes is unknown.

The donors were part of the validation cohort of 100 to 150 subjects. That cohort was separate from the first cohort, which comprised roughly 670 subjects. The germline V gene has CDR1 MNHEY and CDR2 SMNVEV (reference sequence). The CDR3 spans 18 residues. Trimming took 7 bases from V and 1 from J; bases not matched to a gene: 14. The chain joins TRBV27 to TRBJ2-2; 8 positions match TRBD1. This clonotype originated in a woman younger than 35 in good health and CMV-seronegative. Sequencing was carried out using PBMCs. The CDR3 sequence is CASTIYLTGGENTGELFF. The DNA for the CDR3 is TGTGCCAGCACCATCTATCTTACAGGGGGTGAGAACACCGGGGAGCTGTTTTTT.